This is a list of T cell receptor beta chains from one sample in a study of beta chain features in type 1 diabetes. The method was immunoSEQ multiplex PCR; TCRdb's version includes in-frame clones alone and lacks a portion of them. The sample consists of 970,000 or so clones, roughly a sixth of them appearing once. The sequencing input was naive CD4+ T cells from blood. All receptors derive from a young woman in good health. The CDR3 runs from the conserved cysteine through the conserved F or W. The D gene is left open where the match is weak. Not all rows give a size; the values are once, few, many and, for expanded clones, a class.

J gene,clone size,V gene,D gene,CDR3 protein,CDR3 DNA
TRBJ2-2,.,TRBV5-4,.,CASSLEGLSYGELFF,TGTGCCAGCAGCTTGGAAGGACTATCGTACGGGGAGCTGTTTTTT
TRBJ1-6,.,TRBV7-9,TRBD1,CASHRGTGYSPLHF,TGTGCGAGCCATCGGGGGACAGGGTACTCACCCCTCCACTTT
TRBJ2-7,few,TRBV5-1,.,CASSHGQRPYEQYF,TGCGCCAGCAGCCACGGACAGCGACCCTACGAGCAGTACTTC
TRBJ2-7,.,TRBV7-2,TRBD1,CASSGRDRTYEQYF,TGTGCCAGCAGCGGCCGGGACAGGACCTACGAGCAGTACTTC
TRBJ1-3,few,TRBV27,.,CASSPFRGDSGNTIYF,TGTGCCAGCAGTCCCTTCAGGGGAGACTCTGGAAACACCATATATTTT
TRBJ2-1,few,TRBV29-1,.,CSVGRSNEQFF,TGCAGCGTTGGGCGGAGCAATGAGCAGTTCTTC
TRBJ2-2,few,TRBV7-9,TRBD1,CASSSRQGNTGELFF,TGTGCCAGCAGCTCGAGACAGGGGAACACCGGGGAGCTGTTTTTT
TRBJ1-1,few,TRBV7-9,.,CASSVRGGAEAFF,TGTGCCAGCAGCGTCAGGGGTGGGGCTGAAGCTTTCTTT
TRBJ1-3,few,TRBV6-6,.,CASSYSLSPSGNTIYF,TGTGCCAGCAGTTACTCATTGTCGCCCTCTGGAAACACCATATATTTT
TRBJ2-5,.,TRBV5-4,.,CASSSGFGETQYF,TGTGCCAGCAGCTCAGGGTTTGGGGAGACCCAGTACTTC
TRBJ2-7,.,TRBV4-3,.,CASSQGVLGGDAYEQYF,TGCGCCAGCAGCCAAGGTGTACTAGGCGGGGACGCCTACGAGCAGTACTTC
TRBJ1-1,.,TRBV15,TRBD1,CATSRALRGRGDTEAFF,TGTGCCACCAGCAGAGCACTCCGTGGCAGGGGGGACACTGAAGCTTTCTTT
TRBJ1-1,.,TRBV5-6,TRBD1,CASSLGTVNTEAFF,TGTGCCAGCAGCTTAGGGACAGTGAACACTGAAGCTTTCTTT
TRBJ2-1,.,TRBV18,.,CASSPSSYNEQFF,TGTGCCAGCTCACCATCCTCCTACAATGAGCAGTTCTTC
TRBJ2-3,.,TRBV19,.,CASSPGLGLTDTQYF,TGTGCCAGTAGCCCCGGGTTAGGGCTCACAGATACGCAGTATTTT
TRBJ2-7,.,TRBV29-1,TRBD2,CSVEDRGSGTYEQYF,TGCAGCGTTGAAGATCGGGGTAGCGGGACCTACGAGCAGTACTTC
TRBJ1-5,.,TRBV6-5,.,CASSGGRDQPQHF,TGTGCCAGCAGTGGAGGAAGGGATCAGCCCCAGCATTTT
TRBJ2-5,.,TRBV6-5,.,CASRETSWGTQYF,TGTGCCAGCAGGGAGACCTCCTGGGGGACCCAGTACTTC
TRBJ2-7,few,TRBV7-9,.,CASSWEGRLTYEQYF,TGTGCCAGCAGCTGGGAAGGACGCCTAACCTACGAGCAGTACTTC
TRBJ1-6,few,TRBV7-2,TRBD1,CASSFQGAGSPLHF,TGTGCCAGCAGCTTCCAGGGGGCGGGTTCACCCCTCCACTTT
TRBJ2-3,.,TRBV28,TRBD1,CASSGQEAGTDTQYF,TGTGCCAGCAGCGGACAGGAGGCCGGGACAGATACGCAGTATTTT
TRBJ2-2,few,TRBV4-3,TRBD2,CASSQEQPSGGTYTGELFF,TGCGCCAGCAGCCAAGAGCAGCCTAGCGGGGGGACCTACACCGGGGAGCTGTTTTTT
TRBJ1-4,few,TRBV2,.,CASSPERERLEKLFF,TGTGCCAGCAGCCCAGAGAGAGAACGACTTGAAAAACTGTTTTTT
TRBJ2-3,.,TRBV6-5,.,CASSYSRLASTDTQYF,TGTGCCAGCAGTTACTCGAGGCTAGCTAGCACAGATACGCAGTATTTT
TRBJ2-3,few,TRBV5-4,.,CASSRTDLTDTQYF,TGTGCCAGCAGCCGGACGGATCTGACAGATACGCAGTATTTT
TRBJ2-7,.,TRBV9,TRBD1,CASSVGWGDRASYEQYF,TGTGCCAGCAGCGTCGGGTGGGGGGACAGGGCCTCCTACGAGCAGTACTTC
TRBJ1-4,.,TRBV13,.,CASSRRSGSPNEKLFF,TGTGCCAGCAGTAGAAGGTCAGGCAGTCCTAATGAAAAACTGTTTTTT
TRBJ2-6,.,TRBV27,.,CASAIGGANVLTF,TGTGCCAGCGCTATAGGCGGGGCCAACGTCCTGACTTTC
TRBJ2-1,few,TRBV10-3,TRBD2,CAINAGGYNEQFF,TGTGCCATCAATGCGGGAGGATACAATGAGCAGTTCTTC
TRBJ1-4,.,TRBV5-6,TRBD1,CASSVGQGWNEKLFF,TGTGCCAGCAGCGTCGGACAGGGGTGGAATGAAAAACTGTTTTTT
TRBJ2-2,few,TRBV25-1,.,CASSEYIGNTGELFF,TGTGCCAGCAGTGAATATATAGGGAACACCGGGGAGCTGTTTTTT
TRBJ1-2,.,TRBV6-5,.,CASSYSSSGIYGYTF,TGTGCCAGCAGTTACTCGTCATCGGGGATCTATGGCTACACCTTC
TRBJ1-1,few,TRBV7-2,.,CASSLGQRNTEAFF,TGTGCCAGCAGCCTAGGACAGAGGAACACTGAAGCTTTCTTT
TRBJ2-1,.,TRBV10-3,TRBD2,CAISVSPSGRANEQFF,TGTGCCATCAGTGTATCTCCCAGCGGGAGGGCCAATGAGCAGTTCTTC
TRBJ2-3,few,TRBV7-2,TRBD2,CASSLEATSGLKRDTQYF,TGTGCCAGCAGCTTAGAAGCGACTAGCGGGCTAAAGAGAGATACGCAGTATTTT
TRBJ1-5,few,TRBV2,TRBD1,CASRGQRGNQPQHF,TGTGCCAGCAGGGGACAGCGGGGCAATCAGCCCCAGCATTTT
TRBJ1-2,few,TRBV20-1,.,CSRERNGGYTF,TGCAGTAGGGAGAGAAACGGTGGCTACACCTTC
TRBJ2-6,.,TRBV2,.,CASAKEAAGANVLTF,TGTGCCAGCGCGAAAGAGGCGGCTGGGGCCAACGTCCTGACTTTC
TRBJ1-5,.,TRBV7-2,.,CASSPQAPVFNQPQHF,TGTGCCAGCAGCCCCCAAGCCCCGGTGTTCAATCAGCCCCAGCATTTT
TRBJ2-5,.,TRBV7-9,.,CASSLLSQTQYF,TGTGCCAGCAGCTTATTATCGCAGACCCAGTACTTC
TRBJ1-1,.,TRBV6-1,.,CASSEMSINTEAFF,TGTGCCAGCAGTGAAATGTCCATCAACACTGAAGCTTTCTTT
TRBJ2-4,.,TRBV4-3,TRBD2,CASSPSAGGPGENIQYF,TGCGCCAGCAGCCCCTCAGCGGGAGGGCCGGGGGAAAACATTCAGTACTTC
TRBJ2-7,.,TRBV10-3,TRBD2,CAISDLRGEAGGSYEQYF,TGTGCCATCAGTGACCTGCGGGGAGAAGCGGGAGGTTCCTACGAGCAGTACTTC
TRBJ2-3,.,TRBV27,TRBD2,CASSPPGRGTQYF,TGTGCCAGCAGTCCCCCCGGGAGGGGTACGCAGTATTTT
TRBJ2-2,few,TRBV19,TRBD1,CASSGQAWRGELFF,TGTGCCAGTTCCGGACAGGCCTGGAGAGGGGAGCTGTTTTTT
TRBJ1-4,few,TRBV7-2,.,CAVSGGYEKLFF,TGTGCCGTATCGGGAGGTTATGAAAAACTGTTTTTT
TRBJ2-1,.,TRBV7-3,TRBD2,CASSLAGFNGEQFF,TGTGCCAGCAGCCTAGCGGGTTTCAATGGTGAGCAGTTCTTC
TRBJ2-5,.,TRBV7-2,.,CASSLYPVETQYF,TGTGCCAGCAGCTTATACCCCGTCGAGACCCAGTACTTC
TRBJ2-1,.,TRBV5-4,TRBD1,CASSLRGPNNEQFF,TGTGCCAGCAGCTTGAGGGGGCCAAACAATGAGCAGTTCTTC
TRBJ2-2,.,TRBV29-1,.,CSVEDSRGLGRELFF,TGCAGCGTTGAAGATTCTAGGGGACTCGGGAGGGAGCTGTTTTTT